This is a list of T cell receptor beta chains from one sample in a study of shared clonotypes between healthy human individuals. Profiling relied on immunoSEQ multiplex PCR, and the TCRdb table lists in-frame clones only, not all of them. The sample has about 2.3 million clones; over 90% are singletons. The sequenced material came from naive CD4+ T cells from PBMCs. The receptors here all came from a man aged 18 to 29 in good health. Some clones in this sample may be carry-over from other donors' samples. Both conserved end residues are part of each CDR3. D genes are given only for firm matches. Some rows have no size entry. The others give once, few or many, or a class for an expanded clone.

clone size: once; V gene: TRBV18; J gene: TRBJ2-7; CDR3 length: 16; D gene: NA; CDR3 DNA: TGTGCCAGCTCACCACCGGGGTTCCAAGTCTACTACGAGCAGTACTTC; CDR3 protein: CASSPPGFQVYYEQYF
clone size: once; V gene: TRBV6-1; J gene: TRBJ1-2; CDR3 length: 11; D gene: TRBD1; CDR3 DNA: TGTGCCACCTTACAGGGGGATGGCTACACCTTC; CDR3 protein: CATLQGDGYTF
clone size: NA; V gene: TRBV30; J gene: TRBJ2-1; CDR3 length: 16; D gene: TRBD2; CDR3 DNA: TGTGCCTGGAACCTCGGGGGTAGCGGGAGGTTAAATGAGCAGTTCTTC; CDR3 protein: CAWNLGGSGRLNEQFF
clone size: NA; V gene: TRBV6-5; J gene: TRBJ1-1; CDR3 length: 14; D gene: TRBD1; CDR3 DNA: TGTGCCACCGGAACAAGACAGGGGAACACTGAAGCTTTCTTT; CDR3 protein: CATGTRQGNTEAFF
clone size: NA; V gene: TRBV19; J gene: TRBJ2-2; CDR3 length: 16; D gene: TRBD2; CDR3 DNA: TGTGCCAGTAGTACCTTACTAGCGGGAGAAACCGGGGAGCTGTTTTTT; CDR3 protein: CASSTLLAGETGELFF
clone size: NA; V gene: TRBV5-4; J gene: TRBJ1-1; CDR3 length: 13; D gene: NA; CDR3 DNA: TGTGCCAGCAGCTTGGGGCAGGGGCTTGAAGCTTTCTTT; CDR3 protein: CASSLGQGLEAFF
clone size: NA; V gene: TRBV9; J gene: TRBJ2-3; CDR3 length: 17; D gene: TRBD2; CDR3 DNA: TGTGCCAGCAGCGTAGGACTAGCGGAGACTAGCACAGATACGCAGTATTTT; CDR3 protein: CASSVGLAETSTDTQYF
clone size: once; V gene: TRBV30; J gene: TRBJ2-3; CDR3 length: 11; D gene: NA; CDR3 DNA: TGTGCCTGGGAACTAGGTCCGACGCAGTATTTT; CDR3 protein: CAWELGPTQYF
clone size: once; V gene: TRBV7-8; J gene: TRBJ2-5; CDR3 length: 17; D gene: TRBD1; CDR3 DNA: TGTGCCAGCAGCTTAGAGTGGGGACAGGGGATTGTGGAGACCCAGTACTTC; CDR3 protein: CASSLEWGQGIVETQYF
clone size: NA; V gene: TRBV4-2; J gene: TRBJ2-7; CDR3 length: 15; D gene: TRBD2; CDR3 DNA: TGTGCCAGCAGTCGCGGGCTAGCGGGCTCCTACGAGCAGTACTTC; CDR3 protein: CASSRGLAGSYEQYF
clone size: NA; V gene: TRBV9; J gene: TRBJ2-2; CDR3 length: 16; D gene: TRBD2; CDR3 DNA: TGTGCCAGCAGCGCGGGACTAGCGGGAGCTGGCGGGGAGCTGTTTTTT; CDR3 protein: CASSAGLAGAGGELFF
clone size: NA; V gene: TRBV6-6; J gene: TRBJ2-7; CDR3 length: 13; D gene: TRBD1; CDR3 DNA: TGTGCCAGCAGGGACCGACAGGGAAGCGAGCAGTACTTC; CDR3 protein: CASRDRQGSEQYF
clone size: NA; V gene: TRBV28; J gene: TRBJ2-4; CDR3 length: 11; D gene: NA; CDR3 DNA: TGTGCCAGCAGGGGGGAAAACATTCAGTACTTC; CDR3 protein: CASRGENIQYF
clone size: NA; V gene: TRBV5-4; J gene: TRBJ2-2; CDR3 length: 15; D gene: NA; CDR3 DNA: TGTGCCAGCAGCGCGAGGACGGAGAACACCGGGGAGCTGTTTTTT; CDR3 protein: CASSARTENTGELFF
clone size: NA; V gene: TRBV2; J gene: TRBJ1-5; CDR3 length: 15; D gene: NA; CDR3 DNA: TGTGCCAGCAGTGAGGCAGGCCGAACTAATCAGCCCCAGCATTTT; CDR3 protein: CASSEAGRTNQPQHF
clone size: NA; V gene: TRBV5-4; J gene: TRBJ1-2; CDR3 length: 14; D gene: NA; CDR3 DNA: TGTGCCAGCAGCTTGGCCGGGGGAGGCGGGGGCTACACCTTC; CDR3 protein: CASSLAGGGGGYTF
clone size: NA; V gene: TRBV27; J gene: TRBJ2-7; CDR3 length: 18; D gene: TRBD2; CDR3 DNA: TGTGCCAGCAGTTCATCCCCACCATTTAGCGGGAGGGCCACCGAGCAGTACTTC; CDR3 protein: CASSSSPPFSGRATEQYF
clone size: NA; V gene: TRBV6-1; J gene: TRBJ1-3; CDR3 length: 15; D gene: NA; CDR3 DNA: TGTGCCAGCATCCGGGGATCTAGCTCTGGAAACACCATATATTTT; CDR3 protein: CASIRGSSSGNTIYF
clone size: NA; V gene: TRBV6-6; J gene: TRBJ2-3; CDR3 length: 16; D gene: NA; CDR3 DNA: TGTGCCAGCAGCCTTACCAGTCCCGTATTGGCAGATACGCAGTATTTT; CDR3 protein: CASSLTSPVLADTQYF
clone size: NA; V gene: TRBV5-1; J gene: TRBJ2-1; CDR3 length: 13; D gene: TRBD1; CDR3 DNA: TGCGCCAGCAGCTTGAGGGGGCGCGATGAGCAGTTCTTC; CDR3 protein: CASSLRGRDEQFF
clone size: NA; V gene: TRBV11-2; J gene: TRBJ2-7; CDR3 length: 14; D gene: NA; CDR3 DNA: TGTGCCTGTGGTTGGGGCCATGGGGCCTACGAGCAGTACTTC; CDR3 protein: CACGWGHGAYEQYF
clone size: few; V gene: TRBV2; J gene: TRBJ2-5; CDR3 length: 11; D gene: NA; CDR3 DNA: TGTGCCAGCAGCGGAGAAGAGACCCAGTACTTC; CDR3 protein: CASSGEETQYF
clone size: NA; V gene: TRBV7-8; J gene: TRBJ2-7; CDR3 length: 15; D gene: NA; CDR3 DNA: TGTGCCAGCAGCCCAGGGAAGTCAGGGTCAAGCGAGCAGTACTTC; CDR3 protein: CASSPGKSGSSEQYF
clone size: NA; V gene: TRBV20-1; J gene: TRBJ2-5; CDR3 length: 11; D gene: NA; CDR3 DNA: TGCAGTGCGACGGTTCAAGAGACCCAGTACTTC; CDR3 protein: CSATVQETQYF
clone size: NA; V gene: TRBV5-4; J gene: TRBJ2-1; CDR3 length: 15; D gene: NA; CDR3 DNA: TGTGCCAGCAGCTTGGTACGGGGGAGCTACAATGAGCAGTTCTTC; CDR3 protein: CASSLVRGSYNEQFF
clone size: NA; V gene: TRBV18; J gene: TRBJ1-2; CDR3 length: 14; D gene: NA; CDR3 DNA: TGTGCCAGCTCAGAAACCGGGGTTAACTATGGCTACACCTTC; CDR3 protein: CASSETGVNYGYTF
clone size: once; V gene: TRBV28; J gene: TRBJ2-1; CDR3 length: 18; D gene: TRBD2; CDR3 DNA: TGTGCCAGCAGTTTTCAACTAGCGGGAGGGAGCTCCTACAATGAGCAGTTCTTC; CDR3 protein: CASSFQLAGGSSYNEQFF
clone size: NA; V gene: TRBV6-1; J gene: TRBJ2-1; CDR3 length: 12; D gene: TRBD1; CDR3 DNA: TGTGCCAGCAGTGAAGCGGGACAGGGTCGGTTCTTC; CDR3 protein: CASSEAGQGRFF
clone size: NA; V gene: TRBV4-3; J gene: TRBJ2-5; CDR3 length: 14; D gene: NA; CDR3 DNA: TGCGCCAGCAGCCAAGAGGCAGCGGGAGAGACCCAGTACTTC; CDR3 protein: CASSQEAAGETQYF
clone size: NA; V gene: TRBV18; J gene: TRBJ2-1; CDR3 length: 14; D gene: TRBD2; CDR3 DNA: TGTGCCAGCTCACGGCAGCGGGATGGCGGGGAGCAGTTCTTC; CDR3 protein: CASSRQRDGGEQFF
clone size: once; V gene: TRBV28; J gene: TRBJ2-3; CDR3 length: 15; D gene: TRBD2; CDR3 DNA: TGTGCCAGCACCCGTTATGAGGGAGGGCCGTCTACGCAGTATTTT; CDR3 protein: CASTRYEGGPSTQYF
clone size: NA; V gene: TRBV29-1; J gene: TRBJ1-2; CDR3 length: 12; D gene: NA; CDR3 DNA: TGCAGCGTTCAGACCGAGGGGGGAGGCTACACCTTC; CDR3 protein: CSVQTEGGGYTF
clone size: once; V gene: TRBV28; J gene: TRBJ1-2; CDR3 length: 15; D gene: NA; CDR3 DNA: TGTGCCAGCAGTTCAGAGTACAGGGAGGACTATGGCTACACCTTC; CDR3 protein: CASSSEYREDYGYTF
clone size: NA; V gene: TRBV10-1; J gene: TRBJ2-5; CDR3 length: 17; D gene: NA; CDR3 DNA: TGCGCCAGCAGTGATGAAAAAAGGGCTAATCCTCAAGAGACCCAGTACTTC; CDR3 protein: CASSDEKRANPQETQYF
clone size: NA; V gene: TRBV30; J gene: TRBJ2-7; CDR3 length: 14; D gene: TRBD1; CDR3 DNA: TGTGCCTGGAGACAGGGGGTCCTCTCCTACGAGCAGTACTTC; CDR3 protein: CAWRQGVLSYEQYF
clone size: NA; V gene: TRBV2; J gene: TRBJ2-5; CDR3 length: 14; D gene: NA; CDR3 DNA: TGTGCCAGCAGCGAACGACAGGCCCGGGAGACCCAGTACTTC; CDR3 protein: CASSERQARETQYF
clone size: once; V gene: TRBV28; J gene: TRBJ2-2; CDR3 length: 18; D gene: NA; CDR3 DNA: TGTGCCAGCAGTATGGTATTCGGGGCCCCCTCTAACACCGGGGAGCTGTTTTTT; CDR3 protein: CASSMVFGAPSNTGELFF
clone size: few; V gene: TRBV2; J gene: TRBJ2-2; CDR3 length: 14; D gene: NA; CDR3 DNA: TGTGCCAGCAGTGAAGTGACTAGCACCGGGGAGCTGTTTTTT; CDR3 protein: CASSEVTSTGELFF
clone size: NA; V gene: TRBV4-1; J gene: TRBJ1-5; CDR3 length: 14; D gene: NA; CDR3 DNA: TGCGCCAGCAGCCAAGATAAGGGGCTTCAGCCCCAGCATTTT; CDR3 protein: CASSQDKGLQPQHF
clone size: once; V gene: TRBV10-1; J gene: TRBJ2-7; CDR3 length: 13; D gene: NA; CDR3 DNA: TGCGCCAGCAGCTATCGATTAGGGGGCGAGCAGTACTTC; CDR3 protein: CASSYRLGGEQYF
clone size: NA; V gene: TRBV28; J gene: TRBJ2-3; CDR3 length: 14; D gene: NA; CDR3 DNA: TGTGCCAGCAGTGGTCGTCTTATGGGGGATACGCAGTATTTT; CDR3 protein: CASSGRLMGDTQYF
clone size: few; V gene: TRBV11-3; J gene: TRBJ2-3; CDR3 length: 16; D gene: TRBD2; CDR3 DNA: TGTGCCAGCAGCTTAGGGACTAGCGGCGGCACAGATACGCAGTATTTT; CDR3 protein: CASSLGTSGGTDTQYF
clone size: NA; V gene: TRBV5-1; J gene: TRBJ2-2; CDR3 length: 15; D gene: TRBD2; CDR3 DNA: TGCGCCAGCAGCTTCCTAGCGGGAGGGGTCGGGGAGCTGTTTTTT; CDR3 protein: CASSFLAGGVGELFF
clone size: NA; V gene: TRBV6-1; J gene: TRBJ2-7; CDR3 length: 13; D gene: NA; CDR3 DNA: TGTGCCAGCAGTGAAGGCAGAGTCTACGAGCAGTACTTC; CDR3 protein: CASSEGRVYEQYF
clone size: NA; V gene: TRBV18; J gene: TRBJ1-2; CDR3 length: 14; D gene: NA; CDR3 DNA: TGTGCCAGCTCAGCCGGACAGTCCAACTATGGCTACACCTTC; CDR3 protein: CASSAGQSNYGYTF
clone size: NA; V gene: TRBV6-5; J gene: TRBJ2-1; CDR3 length: 15; D gene: NA; CDR3 DNA: TGTGCCAGCAGTCGCCTTGGGTCACCTGCGGTAGAGCAGTTCTTC; CDR3 protein: CASSRLGSPAVEQFF
clone size: NA; V gene: TRBV18; J gene: TRBJ2-3; CDR3 length: 12; D gene: NA; CDR3 DNA: TGTGCCAGCTCACCCTTGGGTGATACGCAGTATTTT; CDR3 protein: CASSPLGDTQYF
clone size: NA; V gene: TRBV9; J gene: TRBJ1-2; CDR3 length: 13; D gene: NA; CDR3 DNA: TGTGCCAGTAATAGGGGGGGTAACTATGGCTACACCTTC; CDR3 protein: CASNRGGNYGYTF
clone size: once; V gene: TRBV4-2; J gene: TRBJ2-4; CDR3 length: 16; D gene: TRBD1; CDR3 DNA: TGTGCCAGCAGCCAGCTTGACAGGGTGGCCAAAAACATTCAGTACTTC; CDR3 protein: CASSQLDRVAKNIQYF
clone size: NA; V gene: TRBV4-3; J gene: TRBJ2-5; CDR3 length: 17; D gene: TRBD2; CDR3 DNA: TGCGCCAGCAGCCAAACCCTCGGACTAGCGGGAGGGGAGACCCAGTACTTC; CDR3 protein: CASSQTLGLAGGETQYF
clone size: NA; V gene: TRBV28; J gene: TRBJ2-7; CDR3 length: 15; D gene: NA; CDR3 DNA: TGTGCCAGCAGCCCTGGTGGGGTCCTAGTCCTCGAGCAGTACTTC; CDR3 protein: CASSPGGVLVLEQYF
clone size: NA; V gene: TRBV9; J gene: TRBJ2-7; CDR3 length: 18; D gene: TRBD2; CDR3 DNA: TGTGCCAGCAGCGTAAAGGAAAGCGGGAGGGCCGGTTTAGGAGAGCAGTACTTC; CDR3 protein: CASSVKESGRAGLGEQYF
clone size: NA; V gene: TRBV2; J gene: TRBJ1-1; CDR3 length: 15; D gene: NA; CDR3 DNA: TGTGCCAGCAGCGAACCGGGCCCCCGGGGGACTGAAGCTTTCTTT; CDR3 protein: CASSEPGPRGTEAFF
clone size: NA; V gene: TRBV28; J gene: TRBJ2-7; CDR3 length: 14; D gene: NA; CDR3 DNA: TGTGCCAGCAACGTCCAGCAGGGATCGATCGAGCAGTACTTC; CDR3 protein: CASNVQQGSIEQYF
clone size: NA; V gene: TRBV10-3; J gene: TRBJ2-7; CDR3 length: 13; D gene: NA; CDR3 DNA: TGTGCCATCAGCGTCGGGACGGCTTACGAGCAGTACTTC; CDR3 protein: CAISVGTAYEQYF
clone size: NA; V gene: TRBV5-4; J gene: TRBJ2-7; CDR3 length: 11; D gene: NA; CDR3 DNA: TGTGCCAGCAGCTTCGGTGGTGAGCAGTACTTC; CDR3 protein: CASSFGGEQYF
clone size: NA; V gene: TRBV7-3; J gene: TRBJ2-3; CDR3 length: 13; D gene: NA; CDR3 DNA: TGTGCCAGCAGCCCGAGCCAGGCAGATACGCAGTATTTT; CDR3 protein: CASSPSQADTQYF
clone size: NA; V gene: TRBV7-7; J gene: TRBJ2-5; CDR3 length: 16; D gene: TRBD2; CDR3 DNA: TGTGCCAGCAGCGAAGGCCTGACTAGCGGACAAGAGACCCAGTACTTC; CDR3 protein: CASSEGLTSGQETQYF
clone size: NA; V gene: TRBV6-1; J gene: TRBJ2-7; CDR3 length: 15; D gene: NA; CDR3 DNA: TGTGCCAGCATAGAGGCAAACCGGGCCTCTCGCGAGCAGTACTTC; CDR3 protein: CASIEANRASREQYF
clone size: NA; V gene: TRBV27; J gene: TRBJ1-3; CDR3 length: 14; D gene: NA; CDR3 DNA: TGTGCCAGCAGTTTATCCGGCGCTGGAAACACCATATATTTT; CDR3 protein: CASSLSGAGNTIYF